Shown below are 23 T cell receptor beta chains from a single sample sequenced in a study of cytomegalovirus exposure and HLA in healthy donors. Primers for the PCR totalled 60 Vbeta and 13 Jbeta. Assay used: immunoSEQ multiplex PCR; TCRdb lists only in-frame clones, some missing. Here the sample spans approximately 110,000 clones, 79% being singletons. Sequencing was done on a sample of PBMCs. The receptors derive from a woman aged 40-49 years in good health and CMV-seronegative.

The rearrangement joins TRBV7-8 to TRBJ1-3; D is unclear. Germline V gene lookup returns CDR1 SGHVS and CDR2 FQNEAQ. CDR3 length equals 15 residues. Trimming left V 5 bases short and J 0 bases short, with 11 bases between. In DNA, the CDR3 is TGTGCCAGCAGCATCCCGAGGAGCTCTGGAAACACCATATATTTT. This gives the protein CASSIPRSSGNTIYF.

The J gene is TRBJ2-3, the V gene TRBV2; D not certain. The V gene lost 3 bases and the J gene lost 5 bases, with 12 bases spanning the gap. The germline V gene has CDR1 SNHLY and CDR2 FYNNEI. CDR3 length: 14 residues. CDR3 protein: CASSETSSVDTQYF. The CDR3 DNA follows: TGTGCCAGCAGTGAGACGTCAAGCGTAGATACGCAGTATTTT.

The rearrangement uses TRBV18 and TRBJ1-1, with 8 bases aligning to TRBD1. Losses at the gene ends were 1 base for V and 1 base for J; bases not matched to a gene: 2. This CDR3 comprises 15 residues. Germline V gene data show CDR1 as KGHSH and CDR2 as LQKENI. The CDR3 reads CASSPLGQENTEAFF. The CDR3 coding sequence is TGTGCCAGCTCACCACTGGGACAGGAGAACACTGAAGCTTTCTTT.

In nucleotides, the CDR3 is TGTGCCAGCAGCTTGGATGGGCACAGGGTGCAGTTCTTC. Its protein is CASSLDGHRVQFF. The J gene is TRBJ2-1, the V gene TRBV5-6; D is possibly TRBD1 (6 bases). CDR1 and CDR2 from the germline V gene are SGHDT and YYEEEE. Trimming left V 0 bases short and J 12 bases short, with 13 bases between. The length of the CDR3 is 13 residues.

The chain combines TRBV5-4 with TRBJ1-2; perhaps TRBD1 as D (5 bases). The CDR3 is 13 residues long. Trimming removed 1 base from V and 7 bases from J, with 11 bases in between. Germline V lookup: CDR1 SGHNT, CDR2 YYREEE (reference sequence). Here the CDR3 DNA reads TGTGCCAGCAGCTTGCTTTACCAGGGTGGCTACACCTTC. Protein product: CASSLLYQGGYTF.

The chain employs TRBV7-2 and TRBJ2-3; 13 bases align to TRBD2. Germline V gene lookup returns CDR1 SGHTA and CDR2 FQGNSA. CDR3 size: 16 residues. With 5 bases clipped from V and 6 bases from J, the junction kept 8 bases outside the gene matches. The CDR3 spells CASSPGLAGVADTQYF. The CDR3 DNA reads as TGTGCCAGCAGCCCCGGACTAGCGGGAGTTGCGGATACGCAGTATTTT.

V is TRBV4-3 and J is TRBJ2-2; 10 bases map to TRBD1. The junction had 5 bases not matched to a gene; V was cut back by 4 bases and J by 6 bases. Germline V gives CDR1 LGHNA, CDR2 YSLEER. The CDR3 extends over 15 amino acids. CDR3 nucleotides: TGCGCCAGCAGCCGAGCGGGACAGGGGTCCGGGGAGCTGTTTTTT. This gives the protein CASSRAGQGSGELFF.

The chain employs TRBV4-1 and TRBJ2-7; 10 bases match TRBD1. V was clipped by 4 bases and J by 1 base; unmatched bases: 16. In germline, CDR1 is MGHRA, CDR2 YSYEKL. The CDR3 length is 19 residues. DNA for the CDR3: TGCGCCAGCAGCCGTACCTGGGATGTGTCGGGACAGGGGTCCTACGAGCAGTACTTC. Its translation is CASSRTWDVSGQGSYEQYF.

CDR3 nucleotide sequence: TGTGCCAGCAGCTTGCGGGCAGGGGCTTTGAACACTGAAGCTTTCTTT. Translation gives CASSLRAGALNTEAFF. The chain couples TRBV7-8 to TRBJ1-1, with D maybe TRBD1 (6 bases). In germline, CDR1 is SGHVS, CDR2 FQNEAQ. The CDR3 length is 16 residues. Trimming shortened V by 3 bases and J by 0 bases, and 14 bases separated the two germline ends.

V is TRBV27 and J is TRBJ2-1; 9 nucleotides align to TRBD2. The germline CDR1 and CDR2 sequences are MNHEY and SMNVEV (reference sequence). This CDR3 region has 16 residues. After removal of 6 bases from V and 8 bases from J, the junction contained 14 bases not matched to a gene. CDR3 loop: CASSRSFSGSVYEQFF. CDR3 DNA: TGTGCCAGCAGCCGCTCTTTTAGCGGGAGTGTATATGAGCAGTTCTTC.

The chain joins TRBV5-6 to TRBJ1-3; TRBD1 matches 7 bases. CDR1 is SGHDT and CDR2 is YYEEEE in the germline V gene. The CDR3 extends over 15 amino acids. The V and J ends lost 4 bases and 0 bases, in that order; junction bases with no gene match: 4. CDR3 residues: CASSPDRVSGNTIYF. DNA of the CDR3: TGTGCCAGCAGCCCCGACAGGGTCTCTGGAAACACCATATATTTT.

This clone was counted a few times. This chain's CDR3 is CASSPEGGASGRAQYF. CDR3 coding DNA: TGTGCCAGCAGCCCGGAAGGGGGGGCTAGCGGGAGGGCGCAGTATTTT. The gene calls are TRBV7-2 and TRBJ2-3; 12 positions match TRBD2. The trim removed 5 bases at V and 10 bases at J, leaving 13 bases unmatched. Per germline, CDR1 SGHTA and CDR2 FQGNSA. This CDR3 is built from 16 residues.

The chain recombines TRBV28 with TRBJ1-1, with 7 bases matching TRBD1. Germline-derived CDR1 and CDR2 are MDHEN and SYDVKM. The CDR3 extends over 13 amino acids. J was trimmed by 6 bases and V by 6 bases; bases with no gene match: 7. The CDR3 reads CASSPEGASEAFF. CDR3 nucleotide sequence: TGTGCCAGCAGCCCGGAGGGGGCCTCTGAAGCTTTCTTT.

This chain uses TRBV19 with TRBJ2-1, with D perhaps matching TRBD2 (5 bases). This CDR3 region has 15 residues. The ends were cut back, 1 base at V and 1 base at J, with 8 bases in the middle. Germline lookup yields CDR1 LNHDA and CDR2 SQIVND (reference sequence). CDR3: CASSIGTQSYNEQFF. In DNA form, the CDR3 reads TGTGCCAGTAGTATAGGGACTCAGTCCTACAATGAGCAGTTCTTC.

This sequence joins TRBV10-3 and TRBJ1-2; D gene ambiguous. In germline, CDR1 is ENHRY, CDR2 SYGVKD. Between the trimmed V and J ends, which lost 2 bases and 8 bases, there was a span of 9 bases. CDR3 length: 12 residues. The CDR3 loop reads CAISEGSVGYTF. As DNA, the CDR3 is TGTGCCATCAGTGAGGGCAGCGTAGGCTACACCTTC.

The rearrangement uses TRBV2 and TRBJ2-3; 7 positions match TRBD1. Per the germline V gene, CDR1 is SNHLY and CDR2 is FYNNEI. This CDR3 spans 14 amino acids. The V segment lost 8 bases and the J segment 5 bases; nucleotides outside the gene matches: 10. The CDR3 nucleotides read TGTGCCAGCCGTCAAGTAGGGGGCGAAGATACGCAGTATTTT. It encodes CASRQVGGEDTQYF.

This chain links TRBV6-5 with TRBJ1-2; 7 nucleotides match TRBD1. Germline-derived CDR1 and CDR2 are MNHEY and SVGAGI. V lost 2 bases, J lost 8 bases, and 8 bases stayed unmatched. The CDR3 has 14 amino acids. CDR3 DNA: TGTGCCAGCAGTTACACCGAGGGGGCGGGGGGCTACACCTTC. As protein: CASSYTEGAGGYTF.

The J gene is TRBJ2-1, the V gene TRBV9; 10 positions agree with TRBD2. Germline V gives CDR1 SGDLS, CDR2 YYNGEE. V shed 4 bases, J shed 8 bases, and the junction held 6 bases outside the gene matches. This CDR3 comprises 14 residues. CDR3: CASSSSGGDDEQFF. CDR3 in DNA: TGTGCCAGCAGCTCGAGCGGGGGGGACGATGAGCAGTTCTTC.

The V gene is TRBV7-8, the J gene TRBJ1-2, with D unclear. Trimming cost V 5 bases and J 4 bases, with 14 bases left between them. The CDR3 loop spans 14 amino acids. Germline-derived CDR1 and CDR2 are SGHVS and FQNEAQ. DNA for the CDR3: TGTGCCAGCAGCGTAGAGCAGGACTTCTATGGCTACACCTTC. Its translation is CASSVEQDFYGYTF.

The gene calls are TRBV19 and TRBJ2-3; perhaps TRBD2 as D (6 bases). Germline V gene sequence: CDR1 LNHDA, CDR2 SQIVND (reference sequence). The ends were cut back, 6 bases at V and 1 base at J, with 17 bases in the middle. This CDR3 spans 16 amino acids. For the CDR3, the DNA is TGTGCCAGTAGCCCGTCCCGGGACTCCGGCACAGATACGCAGTATTTT. Amino acids: CASSPSRDSGTDTQYF. The full variable domain, with the rest looked up from reference TRBV19 and TRBJ2-3, is DGGITQSPKYLFRKEGQNVTLSCEQNLNHDAMYWYRQDPGQGLRLIYYSQIVNDFQKGDIAEGYSVSREKKESFPLTVTSAQKNPTAFYLCASSPSRDSGTDTQYFGPGTRLTVL.

The chain carries TRBV21-1 and TRBJ2-1; the D call in the table, TRBD2, was not verified against the DNA. TRBV21-1 has pseudogene status. The CDR3 covers 16 residues. The CDR3 nucleotides read TGTGCCAGCAGCGAAAGCCGAGCGGCAGCTGACAATGAGCAGTTCTTC. It yields the protein CASSESRAAADNEQFF.

This rearrangement joins TRBV28 to TRBJ2-4, with 11 bases identical to TRBD2. Germline-derived CDR1 and CDR2 are MDHEN and SYDVKM. V was pared by 5 bases and J by 1 base, with 7 bases of the junction left unmatched. The CDR3 is 17 residues long. CDR3 amino acids: CASSPGLAEGAKNIQYF. DNA of the CDR3: TGTGCCAGCAGTCCGGGACTAGCGGAAGGGGCCAAAAACATTCAGTACTTC.

The chain recombines TRBV9 with TRBJ2-1, with 13 positions matching TRBD2. The length of the CDR3 is 16 residues. V shed 4 bases and J 6 bases; nucleotides not matched to a gene: 7. Germline CDR1 and CDR2: SGDLS and YYNGEE. The CDR3 sequence: CASSSQTSGRINEQFF. Here the CDR3 DNA reads TGTGCCAGCAGCTCCCAGACTAGCGGGAGGATCAATGAGCAGTTCTTC.